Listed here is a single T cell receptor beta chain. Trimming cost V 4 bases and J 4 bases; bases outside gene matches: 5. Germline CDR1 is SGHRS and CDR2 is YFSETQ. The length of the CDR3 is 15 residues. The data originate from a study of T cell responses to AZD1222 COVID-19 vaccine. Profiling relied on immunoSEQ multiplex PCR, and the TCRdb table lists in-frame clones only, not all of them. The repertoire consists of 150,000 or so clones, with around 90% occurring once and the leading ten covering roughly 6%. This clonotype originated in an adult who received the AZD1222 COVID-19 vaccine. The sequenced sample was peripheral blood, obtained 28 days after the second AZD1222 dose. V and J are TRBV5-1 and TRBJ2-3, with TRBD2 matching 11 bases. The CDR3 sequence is CASSPSGGLSDTQYF. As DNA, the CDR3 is TGCGCCAGCAGCCCTAGCGGGGGGCTGTCAGATACGCAGTATTTT.